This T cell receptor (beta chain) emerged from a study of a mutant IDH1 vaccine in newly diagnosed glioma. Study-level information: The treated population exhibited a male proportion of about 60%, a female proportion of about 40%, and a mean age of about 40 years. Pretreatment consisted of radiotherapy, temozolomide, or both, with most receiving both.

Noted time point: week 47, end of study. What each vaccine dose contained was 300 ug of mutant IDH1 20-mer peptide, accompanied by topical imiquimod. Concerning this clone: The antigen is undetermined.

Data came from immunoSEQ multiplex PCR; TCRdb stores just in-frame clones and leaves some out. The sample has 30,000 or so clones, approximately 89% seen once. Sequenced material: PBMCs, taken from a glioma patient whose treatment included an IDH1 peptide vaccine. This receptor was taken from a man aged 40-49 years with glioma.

In DNA form, the CDR3 reads TGTGCCAGCAGAAACAGGGACACCGGGGAGCTGTTTTTT. It yields the protein CASRNRDTGELFF. J is TRBJ2-2 and V is TRBV2; a weak D match, TRBD1 (6 bases). Germline lookup yields CDR1 SNHLY and CDR2 FYNNEI. The CDR3 runs to 13 residues. V was trimmed by 6 bases and J by 3 bases, leaving 8 bases between them.